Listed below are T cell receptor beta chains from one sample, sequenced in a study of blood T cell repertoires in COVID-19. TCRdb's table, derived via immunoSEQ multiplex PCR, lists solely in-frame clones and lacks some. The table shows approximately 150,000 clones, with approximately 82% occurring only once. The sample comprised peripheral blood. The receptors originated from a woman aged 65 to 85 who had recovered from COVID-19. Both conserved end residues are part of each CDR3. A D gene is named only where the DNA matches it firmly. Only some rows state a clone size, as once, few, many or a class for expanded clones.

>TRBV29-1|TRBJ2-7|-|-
CSARGSYEQYF
TGCAGCGCCCGGGGCTCCTACGAGCAGTACTTC
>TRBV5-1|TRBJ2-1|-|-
CASREGVSEQFF
TGCGCCAGCAGGGAGGGAGTTAGTGAGCAGTTCTTC
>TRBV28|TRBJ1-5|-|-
CASSLEDYSNQPQHF
TGTGCCAGCAGTTTAGAGGACTATAGCAATCAGCCCCAGCATTTT
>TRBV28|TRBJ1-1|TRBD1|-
CASSASGTGLAEAFF
TGTGCCAGCAGTGCCTCCGGGACAGGGTTGGCTGAAGCTTTCTTT
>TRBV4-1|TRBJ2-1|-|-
CASSHPLDSHYNEQFF
TGCGCCAGCAGCCATCCCCTGGACTCACACTACAATGAGCAGTTCTTC
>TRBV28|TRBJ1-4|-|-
CASSLVGVGVELFF
TGTGCCAGCAGTTTGGTTGGGGTCGGGGTAGAACTGTTTTTT
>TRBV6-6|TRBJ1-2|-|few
CASRTSGGYTF
TGTGCCAGCAGGACGAGCGGTGGCTACACCTTC
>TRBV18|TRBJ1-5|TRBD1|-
CASSPWDRGRGQPQHF
TGTGCCAGCTCACCCTGGGACAGGGGGCGAGGTCAGCCCCAGCATTTT
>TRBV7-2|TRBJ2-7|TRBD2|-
CASSSGLGSYEQYF
TGTGCCAGCAGCTCGGGACTAGGCTCCTACGAGCAGTACTTC
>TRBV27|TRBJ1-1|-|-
CASGVGAAEAFF
TGTGCCTCCGGAGTGGGGGCCGCTGAAGCTTTCTTT
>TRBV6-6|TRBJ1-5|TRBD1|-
CASSYPGTGDQPQHF
TGTGCCAGCAGTTACCCGGGGACAGGGGATCAGCCCCAGCATTTT
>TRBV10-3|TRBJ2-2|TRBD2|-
CAIRASGSRSGELFF
TGTGCCATCAGAGCTAGCGGGAGTCGGTCCGGGGAGCTGTTTTTT
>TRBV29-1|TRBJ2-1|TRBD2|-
CSVEPSGRPRDEEQFF
TGCAGCGTTGAACCTAGCGGGAGGCCACGGGATGAAGAGCAGTTCTTC
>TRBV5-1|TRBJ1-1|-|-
CASSLMPGPLGTEAFF
TGCGCCAGCAGCTTGATGCCAGGGCCCCTGGGCACTGAAGCTTTCTTT
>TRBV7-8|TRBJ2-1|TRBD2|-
CASSLVRLAGGMDEQFF
TGTGCCAGCAGCTTAGTGCGGCTAGCGGGAGGAATGGATGAGCAGTTCTTC
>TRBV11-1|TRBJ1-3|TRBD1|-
CASSFLGTAGNTIYF
TGTGCCAGCAGCTTCCTCGGGACAGCTGGAAACACCATATATTTT